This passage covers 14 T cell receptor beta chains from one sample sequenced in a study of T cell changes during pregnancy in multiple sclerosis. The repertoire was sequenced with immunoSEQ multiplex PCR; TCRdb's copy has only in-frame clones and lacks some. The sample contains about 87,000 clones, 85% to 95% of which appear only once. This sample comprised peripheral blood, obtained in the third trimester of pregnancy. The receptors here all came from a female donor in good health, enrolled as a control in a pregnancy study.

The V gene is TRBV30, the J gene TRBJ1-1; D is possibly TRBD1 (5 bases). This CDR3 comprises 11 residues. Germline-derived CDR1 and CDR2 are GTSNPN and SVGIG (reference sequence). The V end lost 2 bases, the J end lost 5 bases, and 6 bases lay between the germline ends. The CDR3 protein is CAWSQGTEAFF. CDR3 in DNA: TGTGCCTGGAGTCAGGGTACTGAAGCTTTCTTT.

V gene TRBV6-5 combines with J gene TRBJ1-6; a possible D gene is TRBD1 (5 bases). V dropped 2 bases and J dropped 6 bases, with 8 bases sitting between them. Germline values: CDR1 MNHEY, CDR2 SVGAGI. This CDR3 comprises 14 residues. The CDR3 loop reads CASSYRGFNSPLHF. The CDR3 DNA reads TGTGCCAGCAGTTACAGGGGCTTTAATTCACCCCTCCACTTT.

The CDR3 sequence is CASSPGLAGTYEQYF. The CDR3 nucleotides read TGTGCCAGCAGTCCCGGACTAGCGGGAACCTACGAGCAGTACTTC. This sequence joins TRBV6-6 and TRBJ2-7, with 12 bases aligning to TRBD2. The CDR3 covers 15 residues. Germline V CDR1 and CDR2: MNHNY, SVGAGI (reference sequence). The V segment lost 5 bases and the J segment 2 bases; nucleotides outside the gene matches: 4.

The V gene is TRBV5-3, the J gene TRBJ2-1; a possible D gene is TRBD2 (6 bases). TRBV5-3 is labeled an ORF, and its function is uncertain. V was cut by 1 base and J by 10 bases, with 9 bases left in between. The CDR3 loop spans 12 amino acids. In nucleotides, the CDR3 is TGTGCCAGAAGCTTGACGGGAGAGGAGCAGTTCTTC. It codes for CARSLTGEEQFF.

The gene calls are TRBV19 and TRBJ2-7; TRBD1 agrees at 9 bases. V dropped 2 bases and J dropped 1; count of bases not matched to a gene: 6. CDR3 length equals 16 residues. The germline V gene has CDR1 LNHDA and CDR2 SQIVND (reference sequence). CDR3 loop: CASSILQGATSYEQYF. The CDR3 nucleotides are TGTGCCAGTAGTATACTACAGGGGGCAACTTCCTACGAGCAGTACTTC. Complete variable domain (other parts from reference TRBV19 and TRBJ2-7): DGGITQSPKYLFRKEGQNVTLSCEQNLNHDAMYWYRQDPGQGLRLIYYSQIVNDFQKGDIAEGYSVSREKKESFPLTVTSAQKNPTAFYLCASSILQGATSYEQYFGPGTRLTVT.

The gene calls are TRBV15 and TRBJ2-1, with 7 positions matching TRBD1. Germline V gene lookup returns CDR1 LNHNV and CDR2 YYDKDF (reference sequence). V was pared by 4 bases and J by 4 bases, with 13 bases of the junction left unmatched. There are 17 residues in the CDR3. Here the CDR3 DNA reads TGTGCCACCAGCACGAGGCACAGACAGGGCATTTACAATGAGCAGTTCTTC. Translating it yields CATSTRHRQGIYNEQFF. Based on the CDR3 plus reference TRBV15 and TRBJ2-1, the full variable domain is DAMVIQNPRYQVTQFGKPVTLSCSQTLNHNVMYWYQQKSSQAPKLLFHYYDKDFNNEADTPDNFQSRRPNTSFCFLDIRSPGLGDTAMYLCATSTRHRQGIYNEQFFGPGTRLTVL.

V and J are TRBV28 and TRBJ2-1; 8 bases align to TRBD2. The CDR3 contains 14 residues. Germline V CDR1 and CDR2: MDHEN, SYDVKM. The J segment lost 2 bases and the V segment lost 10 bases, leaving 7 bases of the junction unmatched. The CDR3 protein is CATSGSAPYNEQFF. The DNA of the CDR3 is TGTGCCACCAGCGGGAGTGCCCCCTACAATGAGCAGTTCTTC.

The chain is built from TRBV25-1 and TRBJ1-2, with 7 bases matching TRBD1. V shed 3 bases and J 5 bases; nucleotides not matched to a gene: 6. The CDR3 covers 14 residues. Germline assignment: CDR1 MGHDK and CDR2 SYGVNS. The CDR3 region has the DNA TGTGCCAGCAGTGAGGGAACAGGGGTATATGGCTACACCTTC. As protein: CASSEGTGVYGYTF.

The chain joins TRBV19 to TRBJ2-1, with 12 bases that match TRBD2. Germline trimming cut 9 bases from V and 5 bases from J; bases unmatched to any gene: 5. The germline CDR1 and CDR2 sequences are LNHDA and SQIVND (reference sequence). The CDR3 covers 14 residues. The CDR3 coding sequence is TGTGCCAGCGTGGGACTAGCGGGCCACAATGAGCAGTTCTTC. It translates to CASVGLAGHNEQFF.

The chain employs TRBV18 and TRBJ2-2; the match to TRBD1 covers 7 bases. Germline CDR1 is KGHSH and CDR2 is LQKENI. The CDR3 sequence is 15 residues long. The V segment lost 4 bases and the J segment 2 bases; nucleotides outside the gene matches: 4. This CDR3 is CASSQGQRNTGELFF. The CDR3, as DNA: TGTGCCAGCTCACAGGGACAGCGCAACACCGGGGAGCTGTTTTTT.

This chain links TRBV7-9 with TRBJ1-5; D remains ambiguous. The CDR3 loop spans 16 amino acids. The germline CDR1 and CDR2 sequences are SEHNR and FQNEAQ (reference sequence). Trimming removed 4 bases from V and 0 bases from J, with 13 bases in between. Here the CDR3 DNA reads TGTGCCAGCAGCTCTAGCAGGACGGGTAGCAATCAGCCCCAGCATTTT. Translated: CASSSSRTGSNQPQHF.

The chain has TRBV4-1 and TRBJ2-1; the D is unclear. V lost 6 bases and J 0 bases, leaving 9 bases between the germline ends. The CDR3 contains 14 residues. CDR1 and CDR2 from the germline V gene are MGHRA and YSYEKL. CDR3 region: CASRPRGSYNEQFF. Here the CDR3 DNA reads TGCGCCAGCAGGCCGAGAGGCTCCTACAATGAGCAGTTCTTC.

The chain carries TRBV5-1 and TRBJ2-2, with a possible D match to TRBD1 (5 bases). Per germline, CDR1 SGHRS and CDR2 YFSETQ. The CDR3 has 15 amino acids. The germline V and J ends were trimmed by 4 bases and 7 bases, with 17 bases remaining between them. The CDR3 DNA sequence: TGCGCCAGCAGCGGCCCAGACAGCTACAACGGGGAGCTGTTTTTT. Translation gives CASSGPDSYNGELFF.

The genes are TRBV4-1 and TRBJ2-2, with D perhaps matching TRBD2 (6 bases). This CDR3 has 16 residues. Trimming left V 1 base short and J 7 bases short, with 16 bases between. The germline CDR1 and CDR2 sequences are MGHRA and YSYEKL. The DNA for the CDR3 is TGCGCCAGCAGCCAAGTTGTGACTAGGGAGATCGGGGAGCTGTTTTTT. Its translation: CASSQVVTREIGELFF.